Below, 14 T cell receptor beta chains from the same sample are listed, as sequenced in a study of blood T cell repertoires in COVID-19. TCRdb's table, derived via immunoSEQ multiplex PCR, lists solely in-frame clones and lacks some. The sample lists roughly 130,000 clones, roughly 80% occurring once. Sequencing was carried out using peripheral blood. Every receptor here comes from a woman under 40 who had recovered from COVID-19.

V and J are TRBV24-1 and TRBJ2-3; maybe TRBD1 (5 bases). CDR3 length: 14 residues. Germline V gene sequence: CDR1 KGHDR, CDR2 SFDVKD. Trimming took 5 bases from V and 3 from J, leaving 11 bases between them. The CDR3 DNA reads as TGTGCCACCAGTGGGACATACCCGACAGATACGCAGTATTTT. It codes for CATSGTYPTDTQYF.

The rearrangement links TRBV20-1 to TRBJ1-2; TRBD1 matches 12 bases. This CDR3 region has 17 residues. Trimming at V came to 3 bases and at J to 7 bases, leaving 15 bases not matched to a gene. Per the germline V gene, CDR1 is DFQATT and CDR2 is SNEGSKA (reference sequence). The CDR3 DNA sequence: TGCAGTGCTAGTTTAGGGACAGGGGGCTTAAGGCAAACTGGCTACACCTTC. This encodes CSASLGTGGLRQTGYTF.

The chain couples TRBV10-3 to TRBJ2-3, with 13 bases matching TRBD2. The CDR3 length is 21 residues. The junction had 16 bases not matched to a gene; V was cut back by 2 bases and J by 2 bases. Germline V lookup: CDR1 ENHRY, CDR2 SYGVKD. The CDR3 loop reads CAISEPSRLAGGLEYTDTQYF. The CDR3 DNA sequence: TGTGCCATCAGTGAGCCATCAAGACTAGCGGGGGGCCTAGAGTACACAGATACGCAGTATTTT.

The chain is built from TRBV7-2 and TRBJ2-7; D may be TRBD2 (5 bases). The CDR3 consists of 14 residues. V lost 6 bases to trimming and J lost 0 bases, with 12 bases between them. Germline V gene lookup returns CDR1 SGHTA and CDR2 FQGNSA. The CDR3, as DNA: TGTGCCAGCAGTCCCCGGGGAAGCTCCTACGAGCAGTACTTC. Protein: CASSPRGSSYEQYF. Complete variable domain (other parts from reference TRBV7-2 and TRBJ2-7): GAGVSQSPSNKVTEKGKDVELRCDPISGHTALYWYRQSLGQGLEFLIYFQGNSAPDKSGLPSDRFSAERTGGSVSTLTIQRTQQEDSAVYLCASSPRGSSYEQYFGPGTRLTVT.

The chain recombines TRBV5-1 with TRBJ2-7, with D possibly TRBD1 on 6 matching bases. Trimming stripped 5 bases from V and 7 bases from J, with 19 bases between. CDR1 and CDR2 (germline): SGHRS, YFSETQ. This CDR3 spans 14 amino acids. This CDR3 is CASSTAQGPSEQYF. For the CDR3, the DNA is TGCGCCAGCAGTACGGCCCAGGGGCCTAGTGAGCAGTACTTC.

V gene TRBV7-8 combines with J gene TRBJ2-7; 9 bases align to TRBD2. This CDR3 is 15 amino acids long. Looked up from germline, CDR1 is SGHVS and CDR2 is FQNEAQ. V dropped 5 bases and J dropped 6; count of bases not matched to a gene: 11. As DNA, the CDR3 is TGTGCCAGCAGCGCAACTAGCGGGTTTCGAACCGAGCAGTACTTC. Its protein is CASSATSGFRTEQYF.

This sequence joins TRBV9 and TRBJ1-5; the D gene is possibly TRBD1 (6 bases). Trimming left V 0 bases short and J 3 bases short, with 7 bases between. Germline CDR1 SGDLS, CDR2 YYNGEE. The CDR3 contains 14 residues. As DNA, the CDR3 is TGTGCCAGCAGCGTAGGACAGGACAATCAGCCCCAGCATTTT. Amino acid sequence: CASSVGQDNQPQHF. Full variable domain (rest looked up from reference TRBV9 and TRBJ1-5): DSGVTQTPKHLITATGQRVTLRCSPRSGDLSVYWYQQSLDQGLQFLIQYYNGEERAKGNILERFSAQQFPDLHSELNLSSLELGDSALYFCASSVGQDNQPQHFGDGTRLSIL.

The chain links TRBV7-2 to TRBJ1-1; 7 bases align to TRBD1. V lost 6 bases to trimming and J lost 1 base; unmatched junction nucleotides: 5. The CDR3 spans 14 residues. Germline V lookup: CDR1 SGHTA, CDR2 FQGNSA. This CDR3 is CASRTGTANTEAFF. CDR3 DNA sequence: TGTGCCAGCAGAACCGGGACAGCGAACACTGAAGCTTTCTTT.

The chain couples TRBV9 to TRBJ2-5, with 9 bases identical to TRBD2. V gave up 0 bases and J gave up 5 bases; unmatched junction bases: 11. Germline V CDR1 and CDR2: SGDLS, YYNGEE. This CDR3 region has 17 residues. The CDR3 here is CASSVGIAGAESETQYF. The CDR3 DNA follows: TGTGCCAGCAGCGTAGGGATAGCGGGAGCGGAATCGGAGACCCAGTACTTC.

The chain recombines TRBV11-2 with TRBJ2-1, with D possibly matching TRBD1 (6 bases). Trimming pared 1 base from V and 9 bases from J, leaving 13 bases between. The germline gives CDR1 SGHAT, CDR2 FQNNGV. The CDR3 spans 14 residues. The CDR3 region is CASSLVQGVREQFF. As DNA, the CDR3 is TGTGCCAGCAGCTTAGTACAGGGAGTACGTGAGCAGTTCTTC.

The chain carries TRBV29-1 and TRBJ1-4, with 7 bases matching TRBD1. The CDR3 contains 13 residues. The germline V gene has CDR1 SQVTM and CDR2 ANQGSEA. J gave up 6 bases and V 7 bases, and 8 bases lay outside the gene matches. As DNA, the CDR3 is TGCAGCGCCACAGGGGCTCACGATGAAAAACTGTTTTTT. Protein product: CSATGAHDEKLFF.

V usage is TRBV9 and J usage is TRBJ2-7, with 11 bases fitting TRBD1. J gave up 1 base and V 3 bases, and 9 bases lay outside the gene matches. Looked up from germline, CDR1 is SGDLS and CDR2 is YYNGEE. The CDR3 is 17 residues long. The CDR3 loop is CASSAGQGAPNSYEQYF. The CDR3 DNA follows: TGTGCCAGCAGCGCCGGACAGGGGGCACCTAATTCCTACGAGCAGTACTTC.

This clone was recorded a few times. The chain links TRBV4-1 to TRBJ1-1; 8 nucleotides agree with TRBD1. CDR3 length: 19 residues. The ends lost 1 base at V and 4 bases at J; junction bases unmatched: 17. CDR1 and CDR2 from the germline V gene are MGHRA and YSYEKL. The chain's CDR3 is CASSQASRARGPGVTEAFF. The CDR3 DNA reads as TGCGCCAGCAGCCAAGCAAGCCGCGCCAGGGGGCCGGGGGTCACTGAAGCTTTCTTT.

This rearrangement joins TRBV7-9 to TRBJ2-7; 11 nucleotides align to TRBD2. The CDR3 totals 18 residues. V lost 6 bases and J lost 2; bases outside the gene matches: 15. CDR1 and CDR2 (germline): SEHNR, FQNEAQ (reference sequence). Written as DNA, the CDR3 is TGTGCCAGCAGTTCCCCCTTACTAGCGGGAGAGAGGACCTACGAGCAGTACTTC. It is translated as CASSSPLLAGERTYEQYF.